The 10 T cell receptor beta chains listed next were all sequenced from one sample in a study of long-term antiretroviral therapy in people with HIV (dated by TCRdb to between 2021 and 2024). Sequencing of the TRB variable region was done with the immunoSEQ hsTCRB v3.0 assay at survey level resolution. As stored in TCRdb, this immuneACCESS dataset retains in-frame rearrangements with V and J assigned. A fraction of the clones does not appear; measured against another copy, unresolved V genes explain less than half of the discrepancy, and the remainder lacks a known reason. The sample table records some 47,000 clones; roughly 96% of these occur just once. The leading ten clones occupy 2.7% of the sample. The sample was unsorted PBMCs, taken 3.7 years after starting antiretroviral therapy. The receptors here all came from a woman aged 45-60 years with HIV.

The chain uses TRBV7-8 and TRBJ2-7; a possible D gene is TRBD1 (8 bases). The V end was cut by 4 bases, the J end by 6 bases, with 19 bases between. CDR1 SGHVS and CDR2 FQNEAQ come from the germline V gene. The CDR3 loop spans 15 amino acids. The CDR3 DNA reads TGTGCCAGCAGCTCTAGGGGGGGTGACAGGGGCGAGCAGTACTTC. Its translation is CASSSRGGDRGEQYF. Filled out from reference TRBV7-8 and TRBJ2-7, the complete variable domain reads GAGVSQSPRYKVAKRGQDVALRCDPISGHVSLFWYQQALGQGPEFLTYFQNEAQLDKSGLPSDRFFAERPEGSVSTLKIQRTQQEDSAVYLCASSSRGGDRGEQYFGPGTRLTVT.

This clone was counted a single time. Written as DNA, the CDR3 is TGTGCCAGCAGCGCCGGGACCACCTACGAGCAGTACTTC. It codes for CASSAGTTYEQYF. J is TRBJ2-7 and V is TRBV9; the D gene could be TRBD1 or TRBD2 (5 bases each). CDR3 length: 13 amino acids. With 3 bases removed from V and 2 bases from J, the gap between germline ends came to 9 bases. Germline CDR1 SGDLS, CDR2 YYNGEE.

This clone has just a few counts. This chain connects TRBV7-8 to TRBJ2-3, with no clear D. V was clipped by 11 bases and J by 9 bases, with 15 bases between them. Germline-derived CDR1 and CDR2 are SGHVS and FQNEAQ. This CDR3 comprises 11 residues. The CDR3 reads CAADTDWTQYF. The CDR3 coding sequence is TGTGCCGCTGATACCGACTGGACGCAGTATTTT.

The chain has TRBV5-1 and TRBJ2-3; D tentatively fits TRBD1 or TRBD2 (5 bases each). The V end lost 5 bases, the J end lost 2 bases, and 12 bases lay between the germline ends. This CDR3 is built from 14 residues. The germline V gene has CDR1 SGHRS and CDR2 YFSETQ. DNA for the CDR3: TGCGCCAGCAGTAGAGGGGAGAACACAGATACGCAGTATTTT. It specifies CASSRGENTDTQYF.

The rearrangement links TRBV5-4 to TRBJ2-5; 7 positions agree with TRBD1. Germline assignment: CDR1 SGHNT and CDR2 YYREEE (reference sequence). V dropped 2 bases and J dropped 7; count of bases not matched to a gene: 8. The CDR3 runs to 14 residues. The CDR3 DNA reads as TGTGCCAGCAGCTTACTGGACAGGACCGGGACCCAGTACTTC. Protein product: CASSLLDRTGTQYF.

The chain couples TRBV30 to TRBJ1-5; D not certain. Germline V gene sequence: CDR1 GTSNPN, CDR2 SVGIG (reference sequence). The CDR3 consists of 12 residues. Trimming cost V 0 bases and J 9 bases, with 9 bases left between them. CDR3 loop: CAWSVSGGPQHF. CDR3 coding DNA: TGTGCCTGGAGTGTATCGGGAGGGCCCCAGCATTTT.

This chain joins TRBV9 and TRBJ1-6; perhaps TRBD1 as D (5 bases). The CDR3 is 15 amino acids. The germline V gene has CDR1 SGDLS and CDR2 YYNGEE. Trimming pared 0 bases from V and 9 bases from J, leaving 13 bases between. This CDR3 is CASSVGQGGVSPLHF. The DNA of the CDR3 is TGTGCCAGCAGCGTAGGGCAGGGAGGGGTTTCACCCCTCCACTTT.

This rearrangement joins TRBV4-3 to TRBJ2-1; 11 bases fit TRBD2. CDR1 LGHNA and CDR2 YSLEER come from the germline V gene. Trimming cost V 1 base and J 8 bases; bases outside gene matches: 13. This CDR3 spans 18 amino acids. Here the CDR3 DNA reads TGCGCCAGCAGCCAAGGATTTGTAGCGGGGGGGCCGGTGTATGAGCAGTTCTTC. Amino acid sequence: CASSQGFVAGGPVYEQFF.

This chain uses TRBV6-1 with TRBJ2-2; 12 positions agree with TRBD2. Losses at the gene ends were 4 bases for V and 3 bases for J; bases not matched to a gene: 9. The CDR3 extends over 18 amino acids. Looked up from germline, CDR1 is MNHNS and CDR2 is SASEGT. The CDR3 loop is CASSGPLAGGPYTGELFF. CDR3 coding DNA: TGTGCCAGCAGTGGGCCTCTAGCGGGGGGGCCCTACACCGGGGAGCTGTTTTTT.

The V gene is TRBV10-3, the J gene TRBJ2-1, with 9 bases identical to TRBD1. The V gene end was trimmed by 10 bases and the J gene end by 12 bases; junction bases not matched to a gene: 16. Germline CDR1 is ENHRY and CDR2 is SYGVKD. CDR3 size: 14 residues. The CDR3 nucleotides are TGTGCCACCATAAATATACAGGGGGCCTGGTGGCAGTTCTTC. Protein product: CATINIQGAWWQFF.